The 32 T cell receptor beta chains listed next were all sequenced from one sample in a study of PD-1 blockade in classical Hodgkin lymphoma. Sequencing was performed with immunoSEQ multiplex PCR; in TCRdb, only in-frame clones are kept and a portion is missing. The data show fewer than 45,000 clones, roughly 70% seen once. Time point specified: cycle 4 day 1 (C4D1), after less than 7 weeks of nivolumab. There was relapse after autologous stem cell transplantation in every patient, and there was variation in brentuximab vedotin exposure. Sequencing used peripheral blood mononuclear cells (PBMCs), obtained before the fourth cycle of nivolumab. Receptors were obtained from a human donor with classical Hodgkin lymphoma.

This clone was seen once. For the CDR3, the DNA is TGTGCCAGCAGCTTAGACGGGACTAGTACGGAGACCCAGTACTTC. Its translation is CASSLDGTSTETQYF. The genes are TRBV11-2 and TRBJ2-5, with 8 bases lining up with TRBD2. The CDR3 covers 15 residues. The germline gives CDR1 SGHAT, CDR2 FQNNGV. The ends lost 0 bases at V and 5 bases at J; junction bases unmatched: 5.

This clone showed up just a few times. This rearrangement joins TRBV4-2 to TRBJ2-1, with TRBD2 matching over 10 bases. This CDR3 has 17 amino acids. The V gene end was trimmed by 1 base and the J gene end by 4 bases; junction bases not matched to a gene: 7. CDR1 is LGHNA, CDR2 YNFKEQ, per germline. The CDR3 bases are TGTGCCAGCAGCCAAGGGAGCGGGAGGGCCAATTACAATGAGCAGTTCTTC. It translates to CASSQGSGRANYNEQFF.

This clone was counted only a few times. This chain connects TRBV7-2 to TRBJ1-2; D ambiguous. With 5 bases removed from V and 7 bases from J, the gap between germline ends came to 8 bases. This CDR3 comprises 11 residues. Germline lookup yields CDR1 SGHTA and CDR2 FQGNSA. The CDR3 region is CASSLPPGYTF. DNA of the CDR3: TGTGCCAGCAGCCTCCCTCCTGGCTACACCTTC. Using reference TRBV7-2 and TRBJ1-2 for the parts outside the CDR3, the full variable domain is GAGVSQSPSNKVTEKGKDVELRCDPISGHTALYWYRQSLGQGLEFLIYFQGNSAPDKSGLPSDRFSAERTGGSVSTLTIQRTQQEDSAVYLCASSLPPGYTFGSGTRLTVV.

The V and J genes are TRBV15 and TRBJ1-5; D is undetermined. Germline lookup yields CDR1 LNHNV and CDR2 YYDKDF (reference sequence). The CDR3 totals 14 residues. Trimming cost V 0 bases and J 4 bases, with 7 bases left between them. The chain's CDR3 is CATSRDPGNQPQHF. The CDR3 coding sequence is TGTGCCACCAGCAGAGATCCGGGGAATCAGCCCCAGCATTTT.

V is TRBV7-6 and J is TRBJ1-1; a weak D match, TRBD1 (6 bases). This CDR3 is built from 17 residues. Trimming pared 2 bases from V and 0 bases from J, leaving 16 bases between. Germline-derived CDR1 and CDR2 are SGHVS and FNYEAQ. The CDR3 protein is CASSLWVRGRVNTEAFF. The CDR3 DNA follows: TGTGCCAGCAGCTTATGGGTACGGGGGCGGGTGAACACTGAAGCTTTCTTT.

This clone was observed a handful of times. The chain has TRBV7-3 and TRBJ2-2; D is perhaps TRBD1 (5 bases). The germline V gene has CDR1 SGHTA and CDR2 FQGTGA. There are 15 residues in the CDR3. With 0 bases removed from V and 3 bases from J, the gap between germline ends came to 8 bases. CDR3 loop: CASSLTRDDTGELFF. In nucleotides, the CDR3 is TGTGCCAGCAGCTTAACCAGGGATGACACCGGGGAGCTGTTTTTT.

At least ten counts were recorded for this clone. The V call is TRBV7-9, the J call TRBJ2-1; 7 bases match TRBD2. Germline-derived CDR1 and CDR2 are SEHNR and FQNEAQ (reference sequence). This CDR3 contains 14 residues. V was clipped by 2 bases and J by 9 bases; unmatched bases: 7. As DNA, the CDR3 is TGTGCCAGCAGCTTAACACGGGGGGAGGGTGAGCAGTTCTTC. This sequence encodes CASSLTRGEGEQFF.

This clone occurred a few times. V gene TRBV30 combines with J gene TRBJ2-4, with D perhaps matching TRBD1 or TRBD2 (5 bases each). CDR3 length equals 13 residues. Germline loops: CDR1 GTSNPN, CDR2 SVGIG (reference sequence). V gave up 2 bases and J gave up 2 bases, with 7 bases separating them. CDR3 amino acids: CAWSPGPKNIQYF. The CDR3 DNA is TGTGCCTGGAGTCCGGGACCCAAAAACATTCAGTACTTC.

CDR3 nucleotide sequence: TGTGCCAGTAGTACTTACAGGGTCGGCGCCTACAATGAGCAGTTCTTC. Residues: CASSTYRVGAYNEQFF. The chain couples TRBV19 to TRBJ2-1; D perhaps matches TRBD1 (6 bases). In germline, CDR1 is LNHDA, CDR2 SQIVND (reference sequence). The CDR3 is made up of 16 amino acids. The V and J ends lost 4 bases and 2 bases respectively, with 15 bases between them.

This clone was recorded a few times. The chain combines TRBV4-1 with TRBJ1-4; D is ambiguous. The V gene's germline CDR1 is MGHRA and CDR2 YSYEKL. This CDR3 comprises 14 residues. V lost 4 bases to trimming and J lost 3 bases, with 9 bases between them. The CDR3 DNA follows: TGCGCCAGCAGCCTTGGGAAGGCTAATGAAAAACTGTTTTTT. It encodes CASSLGKANEKLFF.

V is TRBV19 and J is TRBJ2-7, with 7 bases lining up with TRBD1. The germline V gene has CDR1 LNHDA and CDR2 SQIVND (reference sequence). Germline trimming cut 2 bases from V and 9 bases from J; bases unmatched to any gene: 16. CDR3 length: 16 amino acids. In nucleotides, the CDR3 is TGTGCCAGTAGTATATCCCCCGGGACAGCGGAAAGGGGGCAGTACTTC. As protein: CASSISPGTAERGQYF.

The chain uses TRBV7-2 and TRBJ2-1, with D possibly matching TRBD1 (6 bases). The V gene's germline CDR1 is SGHTA and CDR2 FQGNSA. The CDR3 is 16 residues long. The V gene lost 3 bases and the J gene lost 3 bases, with 15 bases spanning the gap. CDR3 nucleotide sequence: TGTGCCAGCAGCTTGGGCAGGGGCAGGAGCTACAATGAGCAGTTCTTC. Its protein product is CASSLGRGRSYNEQFF.

The V call is TRBV9, the J call TRBJ2-4, with 7 bases lining up with TRBD2. CDR3 size: 17 residues. With 2 bases clipped from V and 3 bases from J, the junction kept 11 bases outside the gene matches. Germline values: CDR1 SGDLS, CDR2 YYNGEE. Written as DNA, the CDR3 is TGTGCCAGCAGCGTTAGGGAGGGGATAGCCAGCAAAAACATTCAGTACTTC. It codes for CASSVREGIASKNIQYF.

The V and J genes are TRBV11-2 and TRBJ2-1; D not resolved. The CDR3 is made up of 14 amino acids. Germline V gene sequence: CDR1 SGHAT, CDR2 FQNNGV. The germline V and J ends were trimmed by 3 bases and 5 bases, with 11 bases remaining between them. The CDR3 spells CASSLPQRNNEQFF. The DNA of the CDR3 is TGTGCCAGCAGCTTGCCCCAGAGAAACAATGAGCAGTTCTTC. The full variable domain, rest sourced from reference TRBV11-2 and TRBJ2-1, is EAGVAQSPRYKIIEKRQSVAFWCNPISGHATLYWYQQILGQGPKLLIQFQNNGVVDDSQLPKDRFSAERLKGVDSTLKIQPAKLEDSAVYLCASSLPQRNNEQFFGPGTRLTVL.

The CDR3 spells CASSLFLASSYEQYF. CDR3 DNA: TGTGCCAGCAGTTTATTCCTAGCCTCCTCCTACGAGCAGTACTTC. V and J are TRBV28 and TRBJ2-7; D is perhaps TRBD2 (5 bases). Per germline, CDR1 MDHEN and CDR2 SYDVKM. CDR3 length: 15 amino acids. Trimming cost V 1 base and J 0 bases, with 10 bases left between them.

CDR3 nucleotides: TGTGCCTGGACCCTGGGGCTAGCGGGAGCAGATACGCAGTATTTT. This codes for CAWTLGLAGADTQYF. The chain links TRBV30 to TRBJ2-3; the match to TRBD2 covers 10 bases. After removal of 4 bases from V and 4 bases from J, the junction contained 8 bases not matched to a gene. The germline gives CDR1 GTSNPN, CDR2 SVGIG (reference sequence). The CDR3 totals 15 residues.

The chain carries TRBV30 and TRBJ2-7, with TRBD1 matching over 8 bases. The V segment lost 7 bases and the J segment 0 bases; nucleotides outside the gene matches: 14. Germline CDR1 reads GTSNPN; CDR2 reads SVGIG (reference sequence). The CDR3 is 16 residues long. The CDR3 DNA reads as TGTGCCTTCGTTGACAGGGGAAGAGGGGACTCCTACGAGCAGTACTTC. Residues: CAFVDRGRGDSYEQYF. The variable domain in full, completed from reference TRBV30 and TRBJ2-7, reads SQTIHQWPATLVQPVGSPLSLECTVEGTSNPNLYWYRQAAGRGLQLLFYSVGIGQISSEVPQNLSASRPQDRQFILSSKKLLLSDSGFYLCAFVDRGRGDSYEQYFGPGTRLTVT.

The count of this clone is one. The gene calls are TRBV14 and TRBJ2-5; D gene unclear. The CDR3 contains 14 residues. V lost 1 base and J lost 3, with 9 bases in between. CDR1 SGHDN and CDR2 FVKESK come from the germline V gene. In DNA, the CDR3 is TGTGCCAGCAGCCAAGTGGTTGGGGAAGAGACCCAGTACTTC. Protein product: CASSQVVGEETQYF.

J is TRBJ2-3 and V is TRBV29-1; 9 bases are a match to TRBD1. The V segment lost 5 bases and the J segment 0 bases; nucleotides outside the gene matches: 3. The CDR3 sequence is 14 residues long. Germline V gives CDR1 SQVTM, CDR2 ANQGSEA. The DNA for the CDR3 is TGCAGCGTTTGGGACAGGGCTAGCACAGATACGCAGTATTTT. Translating it yields CSVWDRASTDTQYF.

The chain couples TRBV19 to TRBJ1-2, with D maybe TRBD1 (6 bases). Trimming took 7 bases from V and 6 from J, leaving 15 bases between them. This CDR3 comprises 13 residues. Germline V CDR1 and CDR2: LNHDA, SQIVND (reference sequence). CDR3 in amino acids: CASMNRQAHGYTF. For the CDR3, the DNA is TGTGCCAGTATGAATCGACAGGCCCATGGCTACACCTTC.

The chain links TRBV28 to TRBJ1-5; no reliable D call. The CDR3 has 14 amino acids. V lost 5 bases to trimming and J lost 2 bases, with 10 bases between them. In germline, CDR1 is MDHEN, CDR2 SYDVKM. The CDR3 bases are TGTGCCAGCAGTGGCCAGGTACGCAATCAGCCCCAGCATTTT. Translation gives CASSGQVRNQPQHF.

This clone has a single count. Written as DNA, the CDR3 is TGCAGCGTTGAAGGACGCGACTCCGGCAATGAGCAGTTCTTC. As protein: CSVEGRDSGNEQFF. The V and J genes are TRBV29-1 and TRBJ2-1; unclear D gene. Germline CDR1 and CDR2: SQVTM and ANQGSEA. The CDR3 sequence is 14 residues long. V lost 1 base, J lost 6 bases, and 13 bases lay in between.

A single count supports this clone. V and J are TRBV28 and TRBJ1-4; D is uncertain. Deletions cut 7 bases from V and 8 bases from J, with 17 bases between. This CDR3 region has 14 residues. CDR1 and CDR2 from the germline V gene are MDHEN and SYDVKM. CDR3 protein: CASNSQGWVEKLFF. The CDR3 region has the DNA TGTGCCAGCAACTCTCAAGGATGGGTGGAAAAACTGTTTTTT.

The V call is TRBV5-1, the J call TRBJ2-5; tentative D call: TRBD1 (5 bases). This CDR3 region has 15 residues. Deletions cut 0 bases from V and 5 bases from J, with 14 bases between. The germline V gene encodes CDR1 SGHRS and CDR2 YFSETQ. CDR3 bases: TGCGCCAGCAGCTTGGTGCCCCAGGGTGGGGAGACCCAGTACTTC. Translation gives CASSLVPQGGETQYF.

This clone was detected a few times. The rearrangement uses TRBV28 and TRBJ1-5, with a possible D match to TRBD1 (6 bases). The CDR3 loop spans 15 amino acids. Germline V CDR1 and CDR2: MDHEN, SYDVKM. V gave up 2 bases and J gave up 2 bases, with 10 bases separating them. The CDR3, as DNA: TGTGCCAGCAGTTTAACAGGGCAGGGCAATCAGCCCCAGCATTTT. Amino acid sequence: CASSLTGQGNQPQHF. The full variable domain, completed using reference TRBV28 and TRBJ1-5, is DVKVTQSSRYLVKRTGEKVFLECVQDMDHENMFWYRQDPGLGLRLIYFSYDVKMKEKGDIPEGYSVSREKKERFSLILESASTNQTSMYLCASSLTGQGNQPQHFGDGTRLSIL.

This chain joins TRBV9 and TRBJ2-5; TRBD2 might be the D (5 bases). Germline CDR1 and CDR2: SGDLS and YYNGEE. CDR3 length equals 15 residues. Trimming took 3 bases from V and 0 from J, leaving 12 bases between them. CDR3 sequence (DNA): TGTGCCAGCAGCGCATCGGGGAGAGACCAAGAGACCCAGTACTTC. It encodes CASSASGRDQETQYF.

As regards this clone: Within the sample, other DNA sequences also encode this same CDR3. This chain links TRBV9 with TRBJ2-3; weak D call: TRBD1 (5 bases). The CDR3 is 15 amino acids. Germline CDR1 and CDR2: SGDLS and YYNGEE. The ends were cut back, 0 bases at V and 0 bases at J, with 8 bases in the middle. The CDR3 region has the DNA TGTGCCAGCAGCGTAGAAGGGGCTAGCACAGATACGCAGTATTTT. It codes for CASSVEGASTDTQYF.

This chain uses TRBV7-8 with TRBJ1-1; D unresolved. This CDR3 is 12 amino acids long. CDR1 SGHVS and CDR2 FQNEAQ come from the germline V gene. Between the trimmed V and J ends, which lost 9 bases and 1 base, there was a span of 9 bases. The CDR3 loop is CASFGRNTEAFF. CDR3 DNA: TGTGCCAGTTTCGGCAGGAACACTGAAGCTTTCTTT.

The sample holds one count of this clone. J is TRBJ1-1 and V is TRBV5-1, with D unresolved. Germline-derived CDR1 and CDR2 are SGHRS and YFSETQ. The CDR3 runs to 13 residues. The V and J ends lost 5 bases and 2 bases respectively, with 10 bases between them. The CDR3, as DNA: TGCGCCAGCAGTGGGGTCGTTAACACTGAAGCTTTCTTT. This sequence encodes CASSGVVNTEAFF.

V usage is TRBV6-7 and J usage is TRBJ2-4; D tentatively reads TRBD1 or TRBD2 (6 bases each). TRBV6-7 is marked as an open reading frame, function uncertain. V was pared by 4 bases and J by 4 bases, with 14 bases between. The CDR3 totals 15 residues. In DNA, the CDR3 is TGTGCCAGCAGTTTCCCTAGGGGGGATAAAAACATTCAGTACTTC. As protein: CASSFPRGDKNIQYF.

For the CDR3, the DNA is TGTGCCAGCAGACCGGGGACAGGAACTGGAAATGAGCAGTTCTTC. Protein: CASRPGTGTGNEQFF. The chain couples TRBV7-9 to TRBJ2-1; 8 bases align to TRBD1. The V and J ends lost 6 bases and 7 bases, in that order; junction bases with no gene match: 11. There are 15 residues in the CDR3. Germline V gene lookup returns CDR1 SEHNR and CDR2 FQNEAQ (reference sequence).

The gene calls are TRBV29-1 and TRBJ2-5, with D possibly being TRBD1 (6 bases). Germline CDR1 is SQVTM and CDR2 is ANQGSEA. V was shortened by 6 bases and J by 2 bases, with 13 bases between the two germline ends. CDR3 size: 13 residues. CDR3 coding DNA: TGCAGCGTGCCAGGGGTCTTACAAGAGACCCAGTACTTC. This translates into CSVPGVLQETQYF.